What follows are 16 T cell receptor beta chains derived from one specimen sequenced in a study of blood T cells in healthy people across ages. Primers used in a second PCR of roughly 7 to 12 cycles were a sample-barcoded 5' primer and a J-beta primer mix. MiXCR, applied by TCRdb to the 5' RACE reads, yields one record per CDR3 protein. Of 1.5 million to 2 million distinct CDR3 sequences in the sample, roughly 28% were seen once. Sequencing was performed on blood. All receptors derive from a woman aged 30 to 39 in good health.

The table lists this clonotype with a few counts. A much larger clonotype is one base distant, so this may be a read error. The chain joins TRBV29-1 to TRBJ2-1; 11 positions agree with TRBD1. Germline CDR1 and CDR2: SQVTM and ANQGSEA. V lost 3 bases and J lost 10; bases outside the gene matches: 8. The CDR3 length is 14 residues. CDR3 protein: CSVEPWDRGREQFF. CDR3 nucleotide sequence: TGCAGCGTTGAGCCTTGGGACAGGGGGAGGGAGCAGTTCTTC.

In its sample, this clonotype was seen a few times. The chain has TRBV20-1 and TRBJ2-7; D unclear. Germline CDR1 and CDR2: DFQATT and SNEGSKA (reference sequence). The CDR3 runs to 12 residues. Trimming left V 3 bases short and J 3 bases short, with 9 bases between. The CDR3 here is CSARDLLYEQYF. The CDR3 DNA reads as TGCAGTGCTAGGGACCTTCTCTACGAGCAGTACTTC.

The gene calls are TRBV2 and TRBJ2-7; the match to TRBD2 covers 7 bases. The CDR3 sequence is 16 residues long. CDR1 is SNHLY and CDR2 is FYNNEI in the germline V gene. J was trimmed by 5 bases and V by 6 bases; bases with no gene match: 16. The CDR3 sequence is CASRNRILGGPHEQYF. The CDR3 nucleotides are TGTGCCAGCAGAAACAGAATTTTGGGAGGGCCGCACGAGCAGTACTTC.

This clonotype showed up just a few times. The chain employs TRBV7-3 and TRBJ1-1; no firm D call. CDR1 is SGHTA, CDR2 FQGTGA, per germline. The CDR3 has 14 amino acids. Trimming stripped 4 bases from V and 0 bases from J, with 9 bases between. The CDR3 region is CASSSGVMNTEAFF. CDR3 coding DNA: TGTGCCAGCAGCTCCGGCGTCATGAACACTGAAGCTTTCTTT.

The chain carries TRBV3-1 and TRBJ1-5, with D perhaps TRBD1 (5 bases). Deletions cut 3 bases from V and 7 bases from J, with 16 bases between. CDR1 and CDR2 (germline): LGHDT, YNNKEL (reference sequence). This CDR3 is 15 amino acids long. This chain's CDR3 is CASSHRAVTGQPQHF. CDR3 DNA sequence: TGTGCCAGCAGCCACCGGGCCGTCACAGGACAGCCCCAGCATTTT. The whole variable domain, remainder taken from reference TRBV3-1 and TRBJ1-5, is DTAVSQTPKYLVTQMGNDKSIKCEQNLGHDTMYWYKQDSKKFLKIMFSYNNKELIINETVPNRFSPKSPDKAHLNLHINSLELGDSAVYFCASSHRAVTGQPQHFGDGTRLSIL.

The chain carries TRBV20-1 and TRBJ2-1; TRBD2 matches 8 bases. This CDR3 has 16 residues. CDR1 is DFQATT, CDR2 SNEGSKA, per germline (reference sequence). Trimming removed 5 bases from V and 1 base from J; junction bases left unmatched: 10. As DNA, the CDR3 is TGCAGTGCTCCTGAAGCGGGGGTAGGGTCCTACAATGAGCAGTTCTTC. Its translation: CSAPEAGVGSYNEQFF.

The table lists this clonotype with many counts. This chain links TRBV14 with TRBJ1-2; TRBD1 might be the D (6 bases). Trimming left V 4 bases short and J 5 bases short, with 17 bases between. The CDR3 sequence is 15 residues long. Germline V gene lookup returns CDR1 SGHDN and CDR2 FVKESK. The CDR3 region is CASSPGRARGYGYTF. DNA of the CDR3: TGTGCCAGCAGCCCCGGTCGGGCCAGGGGATATGGCTACACCTTC.

This sequence joins TRBV5-5 and TRBJ1-2; maybe TRBD1 (5 bases). Germline V gene data show CDR1 as SGHKS and CDR2 as YYEKEE (reference sequence). The CDR3 runs 15 residues. Trimming pared 0 bases from V and 4 bases from J, leaving 13 bases between. CDR3 sequence reads: CASSLGRASTYGYTF. Here the CDR3 DNA reads TGTGCCAGCAGCTTGGGCAGGGCGTCCACCTATGGCTACACCTTC.

The rearrangement uses TRBV12-3 or TRBV12-4 and TRBJ1-1; tentative D call: TRBD1 (6 bases). The CDR3 contains 15 residues. The V gene lost 0 bases and the J gene lost 0 bases, with 8 bases spanning the gap. CDR3 region: CASSLATGMNTEAFF. The CDR3, as DNA: TGTGCCAGCAGTTTAGCGACAGGTATGAACACTGAAGCTTTCTTT.

The CDR3 loop is CASSQHLGGYGYTF. The CDR3 nucleotides read TGCGCCAGCAGCCAACATCTGGGGGGCTATGGCTACACCTTC. The V and J genes are TRBV4-1 and TRBJ1-2, with D perhaps TRBD1 (5 bases). V was cut by 2 bases and J by 4 bases, with 11 bases left in between. Germline V gene sequence: CDR1 MGHRA, CDR2 YSYEKL. This CDR3 region has 14 residues.

The chain recombines TRBV3-1 with TRBJ2-5; D might be TRBD1 (6 bases). Germline V gene lookup returns CDR1 LGHDT and CDR2 YNNKEL (reference sequence). The V end lost 2 bases, the J end lost 1 base, and 8 bases lay between the germline ends. The CDR3 is 14 amino acids. The CDR3 bases are TGTGCCAGCAGCCAAAGGACAGTCCAAGAGACCCAGTACTTC. Protein: CASSQRTVQETQYF.

The table lists this clonotype with a few counts. The gene calls are TRBV3-1 and TRBJ1-5, with 7 bases that match TRBD1. Per germline, CDR1 LGHDT and CDR2 YNNKEL (reference sequence). Germline trimming cut 4 bases from V and 4 bases from J; bases unmatched to any gene: 13. This CDR3 is 17 amino acids long. CDR3 loop: CASSPEILQGWNQPQHF. Here the CDR3 DNA reads TGTGCCAGCAGCCCGGAAATATTACAGGGGTGGAATCAGCCCCAGCATTTT.

This clonotype has more than one count but fewer than ten. The chain joins TRBV3-1 to TRBJ2-1; no clear D. Trimming removed 1 base from V and 6 bases from J, with 7 bases in between. The CDR3 contains 13 residues. CDR1 LGHDT and CDR2 YNNKEL come from the germline V gene (reference sequence). The CDR3 coding sequence is TGTGCCAGCAGCCAAGGGTTCAGCAATGAGCAGTTCTTC. Translating gives CASSQGFSNEQFF.

This clonotype was observed a few times. A clone one base away is much larger, so this may be a read error. The chain recombines TRBV20-1 with TRBJ2-4, with D possibly called TRBD1 or TRBD2 (5 bases each). This CDR3 is built from 15 residues. Germline CDR1 DFQATT, CDR2 SNEGSKA (reference sequence). The V end was cut by 5 bases, the J end by 13 bases, with 27 bases between. The CDR3 loop reads CSAAPPDGTYNEQYF. The CDR3, as DNA: TGCAGTGCTGCACCTCCGGACGGGACCTACAATGAGCAGTACTTC.

This clonotype was counted many times. The V and J genes are TRBV20-1 and TRBJ2-3, with 7 bases that match TRBD2. Germline lookup yields CDR1 DFQATT and CDR2 SNEGSKA (reference sequence). With V trimmed by 0 bases and J by 1 base, 4 bases remained unmatched. The CDR3 length is 15 residues. CDR3 in amino acids: CSAREASGRTDTQYF. The CDR3, as DNA: TGCAGTGCTAGAGAGGCTAGCGGCCGCACAGATACGCAGTATTTT.

This clonotype occurred once. A read error may explain this, as a much larger clone is one base away. The chain couples TRBV20-1 to TRBJ1-5; no definite D call. The CDR3 extends over 11 amino acids. The ends were cut back, 0 bases at V and 15 bases at J, with 12 bases in the middle. CDR1 DFQATT and CDR2 SNEGSKA come from the germline V gene (reference sequence). CDR3 sequence (DNA): TGCAGTGCTAGAGATAGGCGGGCCCGGCATTTT. Translating gives CSARDRRARHF.